These T cell receptor beta chains were read from a single sample in a study of T cell responses to AZD1222 COVID-19 vaccine. The method was immunoSEQ multiplex PCR; TCRdb's version includes in-frame clones alone and lacks a portion of them. The data contain 120,000 to 150,000 clones, roughly 87% of them singletons. The sample consisted of peripheral blood, taken 28 days after the second AZD1222 dose. The source is an adult who received the AZD1222 COVID-19 vaccine. CDR3s include the opening cysteine and the closing phenylalanine or tryptophan. The order of the fields is J gene, D gene, V gene, clone size, CDR3 DNA, CDR3 protein. D genes are given only for firm matches. The size field is filled for only some rows; it gives once, few, many or a size class.

J: TRBJ2-7; D: TRBD1; V: TRBV2; size: .; DNA: TGTGCCAGCAGGGCCCGGGACAGGCGCGCCTACGAGCAGTACTTC; CDR3: CASRARDRRAYEQYF
J: TRBJ2-6; D: .; V: TRBV19; size: .; DNA: TGTGCCAGTAGGCGTAGTAGCCTCCTCCCTGGGGCCAACGTCCTGACTTTC; CDR3: CASRRSSLLPGANVLTF
J: TRBJ1-2; D: .; V: TRBV4-2; size: .; DNA: TGTGCCAGCAGCCAAGGTAACAGGGAGGCCTATGGCTACACCTTC; CDR3: CASSQGNREAYGYTF
J: TRBJ1-1; D: .; V: TRBV7-2; size: .; DNA: TGTGCCAGCATGGGTCATGAAGCTTTCTTT; CDR3: CASMGHEAFF
J: TRBJ2-3; D: .; V: TRBV19; size: .; DNA: TGTGCCAGTACTTTGAGACAGGGCACAGATACGCAGTATTTT; CDR3: CASTLRQGTDTQYF
J: TRBJ1-1; D: .; V: TRBV7-8; size: .; DNA: TGTGCCAGCAGCCCCCAGGGGAACACTGAAGCTTTCTTT; CDR3: CASSPQGNTEAFF
J: TRBJ1-2; D: .; V: TRBV29-1; size: .; DNA: TGCAGCGTTAGTGGGGGTACTAACTATGGCTACACCTTC; CDR3: CSVSGGTNYGYTF
J: TRBJ1-1; D: .; V: TRBV3-1/TRBV3-2; size: .; DNA: TGTGCCAGCAGCCACGACCTAAACATGAACACTGAAGCTTTCTTT; CDR3: CASSHDLNMNTEAFF
J: TRBJ1-3; D: .; V: TRBV6-1; size: .; DNA: TGTGCCAGCAGTGAAGCGCTTATCGTGACTACCTCTGGAAACACCATATATTTT; CDR3: CASSEALIVTTSGNTIYF
J: TRBJ1-1; D: .; V: TRBV4-1; size: .; DNA: TGCGCCAGCAGCCAAGATCAGGGGTCGACAATAAAGAACACTGAAGCTTTCTTT; CDR3: CASSQDQGSTIKNTEAFF
J: TRBJ1-1; D: .; V: TRBV28; size: .; DNA: TGTGCCAGCAGTTATTTCGGTGAAGCTTTCTTT; CDR3: CASSYFGEAFF
J: TRBJ2-6; D: .; V: TRBV27; size: .; DNA: TGTGCCAGCAGTTTTGGGGGGACTGGGGCCAACGTCCTGACTTTC; CDR3: CASSFGGTGANVLTF
J: TRBJ1-5; D: .; V: TRBV3-1/TRBV3-2; size: .; DNA: TGTGCCAGCAGCCAAGGGCAGACACTATATAGCAATCAGCCCCAGCATTTT; CDR3: CASSQGQTLYSNQPQHF
J: TRBJ2-1; D: TRBD2; V: TRBV19; size: .; DNA: TGTGCCAGTAGTCCCCCTAGCGGGGGATACAATGAGCAGTTCTTC; CDR3: CASSPPSGGYNEQFF
J: TRBJ2-1; D: TRBD2; V: TRBV11-2; size: .; DNA: TGTGCCAGCAGCACCTGGACTAGCGGGAGATTGCTTGAGCAGTTCTTC; CDR3: CASSTWTSGRLLEQFF
J: TRBJ1-3; D: .; V: TRBV25-1; size: .; DNA: TGTGCCACAACAGTAGCCTCTGGAAACACCATATATTTT; CDR3: CATTVASGNTIYF
J: TRBJ1-1; D: .; V: TRBV11-2; size: .; DNA: TGTGCCAGCAGCTTAGATCCAGGGGTCAGCACTGAAGCTTTCTTT; CDR3: CASSLDPGVSTEAFF
J: TRBJ1-6; D: TRBD1; V: TRBV18; size: .; DNA: TGTGCCAGCTCACCACCTATACAGGGGAGGAATTCACCCCTCCACTTT; CDR3: CASSPPIQGRNSPLHF
J: TRBJ1-2; D: .; V: TRBV12-3/TRBV12-4; size: .; DNA: TGTGCCAGCAGTTTAGGGGGGGGCAATGGCTACACCTTC; CDR3: CASSLGGGNGYTF
J: TRBJ2-5; D: .; V: TRBV7-6; size: .; DNA: TGTGCCAGCAGCTTAGTCGTCCAAGAGACCCAGTACTTC; CDR3: CASSLVVQETQYF
J: TRBJ2-7; D: .; V: TRBV7-2; size: .; DNA: TGTGCCAGCAGCTTCGGGCAGGGCTCCTACGAGCAGTACTTC; CDR3: CASSFGQGSYEQYF
J: TRBJ2-3; D: TRBD2; V: TRBV28; size: few; DNA: TGTGCCAGCTCCGCGGGAGGTAGCACAGATACGCAGTATTTT; CDR3: CASSAGGSTDTQYF
J: TRBJ2-1; D: .; V: TRBV7-2; size: .; DNA: TGTGCCAGCAGCCGCCAAGGGGGTGATACCTACAATGAGCAGTTCTTC; CDR3: CASSRQGGDTYNEQFF
J: TRBJ1-4; D: .; V: TRBV19; size: once; DNA: TGTGCCAGTAGCTCCACCCCCAGAGGAGGGAATGAAAAACTGTTTTTT; CDR3: CASSSTPRGGNEKLFF
J: TRBJ2-3; D: .; V: TRBV7-8; size: .; DNA: TGTGCCAGCAGCTTAGTCGGACGCACAGATACGCAGTATTTT; CDR3: CASSLVGRTDTQYF
J: TRBJ2-7; D: .; V: TRBV4-1; size: .; DNA: TGCGCCAGCAGCCAAGATTCTGGCGAGCAGTACTTC; CDR3: CASSQDSGEQYF
J: TRBJ1-1; D: .; V: TRBV20-1; size: .; DNA: TGCAGTGCTGGTGAGCCGTCAGCTGAAGCTTTCTTT; CDR3: CSAGEPSAEAFF
J: TRBJ2-1; D: TRBD2; V: TRBV19; size: .; DNA: TGTGCCAGTAGTTCAATAGCGGGAGCGGTTAGTGAGCAGTTCTTC; CDR3: CASSSIAGAVSEQFF
J: TRBJ1-1; D: TRBD1; V: TRBV30; size: .; DNA: TGTGCCTGGAGTGTACCGGGACAGGGGGCGAGGAACACTGAAGCTTTCTTT; CDR3: CAWSVPGQGARNTEAFF
J: TRBJ1-5; D: TRBD1; V: TRBV18; size: few; DNA: TGTGCCAGCTCACCACGGGGGACAGGGGGAGGTCAGCCCCAGCATTTT; CDR3: CASSPRGTGGGQPQHF
J: TRBJ2-3; D: TRBD2; V: TRBV4-3; size: few; DNA: TGCGCCAGCAGCCCCCTGGGGGCTAGCGGGGGCACAGATACGCAGTATTTT; CDR3: CASSPLGASGGTDTQYF
J: TRBJ2-1; D: .; V: TRBV29-1; size: .; DNA: TGCAGCGTTGAAGGGGTGGCAGCGGCCCTGGGGATGAATGAGCAGTTCTTC; CDR3: CSVEGVAAALGMNEQFF
J: TRBJ2-3; D: TRBD1; V: TRBV5-4; size: .; DNA: TGTGCCAGCAGCTTTGACGCCGGACAGGGCACAGATACGCAGTATTTT; CDR3: CASSFDAGQGTDTQYF
J: TRBJ1-1; D: .; V: TRBV6-5; size: .; DNA: TGTGCCAGCACGCCGATACGGGAGGACACTGAAGCTTTCTTT; CDR3: CASTPIREDTEAFF
J: TRBJ1-5; D: .; V: TRBV7-2; size: .; DNA: TGTGCCAGCAGCGTGGGCTCCGCACCTAATCAGCCCCAGCATTTT; CDR3: CASSVGSAPNQPQHF
J: TRBJ1-2; D: TRBD1; V: TRBV11-3; size: .; DNA: TGTGCCAGCAGCTTAGAGTCTTTCGGGACAGGGGTCTATGGCTACACCTTC; CDR3: CASSLESFGTGVYGYTF
J: TRBJ2-7; D: .; V: TRBV11-2; size: .; DNA: TGTGCCAGCAGCTTAGCACTTGTAACCCACGAGCAGTACTTC; CDR3: CASSLALVTHEQYF
J: TRBJ1-1; D: .; V: TRBV4-3; size: .; DNA: TGCGCCAGCAGCCAATTTGGGGGGGAAGGAGAAGCTTTCTTT; CDR3: CASSQFGGEGEAFF
J: TRBJ1-1; D: .; V: TRBV30; size: few; DNA: TGTGCCTGGGGGGCCTTGGGGGCGGCGAACACTGAAGCTTTCTTT; CDR3: CAWGALGAANTEAFF
J: TRBJ2-7; D: TRBD1; V: TRBV19; size: few; DNA: TGTGCCAGTAGTATGGGACAGGGGGTTTTCTCCGAGCAGTACTTC; CDR3: CASSMGQGVFSEQYF
J: TRBJ1-1; D: .; V: TRBV6-2/TRBV6-3; size: .; DNA: TGTGCCAGCAGTTACTCGAGGACAAGGGAGGACACTGAAGCTTTCTTT; CDR3: CASSYSRTREDTEAFF
J: TRBJ1-6; D: .; V: TRBV14; size: .; DNA: TGTGCCAGCAGCCAAGTTTTCGGAAATTCACCCCTCCACTTT; CDR3: CASSQVFGNSPLHF
J: TRBJ1-4; D: .; V: TRBV19; size: .; DNA: TGTGCCAGTACCCGTGAATCCGCAACTAATGAAAAACTGTTTTTT; CDR3: CASTRESATNEKLFF
J: TRBJ2-7; D: TRBD2; V: TRBV30; size: .; DNA: TGTGCCTGGAGTACAGCGGGAGGGATAAACGAGCAGTACTTC; CDR3: CAWSTAGGINEQYF
J: TRBJ2-3; D: .; V: TRBV7-3; size: .; DNA: TGTGCCAGCAGCTTAATGGGTTTGGATACGCAGTATTTT; CDR3: CASSLMGLDTQYF
J: TRBJ2-7; D: TRBD2; V: TRBV7-9; size: .; DNA: TGTGCCAGCAGCTATTCTAGCGGGAGATGGGACGAGCAGTACTTC; CDR3: CASSYSSGRWDEQYF
J: TRBJ1-2; D: .; V: TRBV7-9; size: .; DNA: TGTGCCAGCAGCGGCGACATCGGGGTCCCGAACTATGGCTACACCTTC; CDR3: CASSGDIGVPNYGYTF
J: TRBJ2-1; D: .; V: TRBV12-3/TRBV12-4; size: .; DNA: TGTGCCAGCAGGGGTAGTTGGGGTGAGCAGTTCTTC; CDR3: CASRGSWGEQFF
J: TRBJ2-7; D: TRBD2; V: TRBV4-3; size: .; DNA: TGCGCCAGCAGCCTCGGGACTAAGACCTACGAGCAGTACTTC; CDR3: CASSLGTKTYEQYF
J: TRBJ1-1; D: .; V: TRBV7-9; size: once; DNA: TGTGCCAGCAGCTCTTTTTCCTCAGGGGCCCTGGCGAACACTGAAGCTTTCTTT; CDR3: CASSSFSSGALANTEAFF
J: TRBJ1-6; D: .; V: TRBV30; size: .; DNA: TGTGCCTGGAGTGTACAGGGTCGTTCACCCCTCCACTTT; CDR3: CAWSVQGRSPLHF
J: TRBJ2-5; D: TRBD2; V: TRBV28; size: .; DNA: TGTGCCAGCAGTTTACTAGCGGGAGGAGAGACCCAGTACTTC; CDR3: CASSLLAGGETQYF
J: TRBJ2-2; D: TRBD2; V: TRBV7-2; size: .; DNA: TGTGCCAGCAGCCAGGGACTAAGACTGCAGACCGCCGGGGAGCTGTTTTTT; CDR3: CASSQGLRLQTAGELFF
J: TRBJ2-3; D: TRBD2; V: TRBV11-3; size: .; DNA: TGTGCCAGCAGTGGGTATAGCGGGGTCACAGATACGCAGTATTTT; CDR3: CASSGYSGVTDTQYF